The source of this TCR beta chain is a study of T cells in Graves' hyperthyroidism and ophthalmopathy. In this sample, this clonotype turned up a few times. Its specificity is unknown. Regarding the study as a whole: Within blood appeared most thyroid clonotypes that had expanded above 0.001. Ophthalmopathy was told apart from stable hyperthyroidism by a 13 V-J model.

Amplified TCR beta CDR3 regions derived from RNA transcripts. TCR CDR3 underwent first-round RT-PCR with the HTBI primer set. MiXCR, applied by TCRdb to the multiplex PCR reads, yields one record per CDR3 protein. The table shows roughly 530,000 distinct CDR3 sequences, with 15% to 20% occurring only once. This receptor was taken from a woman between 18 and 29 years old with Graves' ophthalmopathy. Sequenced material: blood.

The CDR3 bases are TGCGCCAGCAGTAGGGGACAGGGGTCTAACAATCAGCCCCAGCATTTT. It codes for CASSRGQGSNNQPQHF. This sequence joins TRBV10-2 and TRBJ1-5, with TRBD1 matching over 10 bases. The CDR3 is 16 amino acids. V lost 5 bases and J lost 3; bases outside the gene matches: 7. Germline V gives CDR1 WSHSY, CDR2 SAAADI.